This T cell receptor beta chain was obtained from a study of OX40 agonist ivuxolimab in advanced cancers. The study's findings and limits: Certain nonresponding patients likewise had low normalized T-cell clonal expansion.

J lost 2 bases, V lost 5 bases, and 14 bases had no gene match. CDR1 SGHAT and CDR2 FQNNGV come from the germline V gene. The CDR3 has 18 amino acids. As to this clone: No antigen is known for it.

Libraries were prepared by immunoSEQ multiplex PCR; TCRdb keeps only in-frame clonotypes and omits some of them. The sample yields about 77,000 clones, 85% seen once. The material sequenced was CD4+ or CD8+ T cells sorted from blood, taken in a trial of the OX40 agonist ivuxolimab. The chain has TRBV11-2 and TRBJ2-3; 9 bases align to TRBD1. The receptor comes from an adult with an advanced solid tumor such as melanoma, head and neck, liver or kidney cancer. The chain's CDR3 is CASSPLGRDRATTDTQYF. In nucleotides, the CDR3 is TGTGCCAGCAGCCCCCTAGGACGGGACAGGGCCACCACAGATACGCAGTATTTT.